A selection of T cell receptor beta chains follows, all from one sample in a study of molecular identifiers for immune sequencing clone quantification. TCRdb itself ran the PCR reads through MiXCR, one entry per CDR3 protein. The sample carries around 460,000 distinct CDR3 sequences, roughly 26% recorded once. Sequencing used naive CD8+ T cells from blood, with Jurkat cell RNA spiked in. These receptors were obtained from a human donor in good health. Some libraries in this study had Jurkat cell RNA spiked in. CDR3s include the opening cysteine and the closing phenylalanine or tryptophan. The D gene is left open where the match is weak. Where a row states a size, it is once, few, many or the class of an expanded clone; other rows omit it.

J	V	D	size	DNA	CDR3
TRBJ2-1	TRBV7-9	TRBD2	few	TGTGCCAGCAGCGCCCCCTCGGGGACTAGCGGGGGCGATCGCTCCTACAATGAGCAGTTCTTC	CASSAPSGTSGGDRSYNEQFF
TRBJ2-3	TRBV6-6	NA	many	TGTGCCAGCACGCCGGGGGATACGCAGTATTTT	CASTPGDTQYF
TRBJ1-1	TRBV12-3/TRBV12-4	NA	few	TGTGCCAGCAGTGCGACAGCAATGAACACTGAAGCTTTCTTT	CASSATAMNTEAFF
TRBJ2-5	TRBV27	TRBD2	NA	TGTGCCAGCAGTTTAATCTGGGCTAGCGGGGGGCCGGAGACCCAGTACTTC	CASSLIWASGGPETQYF
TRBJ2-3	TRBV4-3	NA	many	TGCGCCAGCAGCCAAGATATGACCACAGATACGCAGTATTTT	CASSQDMTTDTQYF
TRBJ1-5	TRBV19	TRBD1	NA	TGTGCCAGTAGTATGTTGCAGGGGGCAAATCAGCCCCAGCATTTT	CASSMLQGANQPQHF
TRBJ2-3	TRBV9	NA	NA	TGTGCCAGCAGCCCTCGGTGGATGGCCGCAGATACGCAGTGTTTT	CASSPRWMAADTQCF
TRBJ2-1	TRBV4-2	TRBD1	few	TGTGCCAGCGGCCAGTACAGGGGGAATGAGCAGTTCTTC	CASGQYRGNEQFF
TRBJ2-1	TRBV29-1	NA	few	TGCAGCGTTGCGGACAGTACCTCCTACAATGAGCAGTTCTTC	CSVADSTSYNEQFF
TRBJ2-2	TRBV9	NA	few	TGTGCCAGCAGCGTAGGTTGGGGTAACACCGGGGAGCTGTTTTTT	CASSVGWGNTGELFF
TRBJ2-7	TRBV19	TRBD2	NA	TGTGCCAGTAGTATAGCAAGCGGGGCCTACGAGCAGTACTTC	CASSIASGAYEQYF
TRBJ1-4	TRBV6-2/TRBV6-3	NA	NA	TGTGCCAGCAGTTACGTCGCTAATGAAAAACTGTTTTTT	CASSYVANEKLFF
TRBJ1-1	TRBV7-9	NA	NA	TGTGCCAGCAGTCTCGGACTGGGAGAAGCTTTCTTT	CASSLGLGEAFF